This T cell receptor beta chain was recorded in a study of blood T cells in healthy people across ages. Study outcomes and limitations: In the absence of known donor CMV status, changes in expanded clonotypes were possibly confounded. The study could not conclusively compare naive and antigen-experienced cells, given its unsorted PBMCs.

Trimming cost V 4 bases and J 6 bases; bases outside gene matches: 3. From germline, CDR1 is MDHEN and CDR2 SYDVKM. CDR3 length equals 14 residues. The second PCR ran about 6 to 11 cycles with a sample-barcoded 5' primer and J-beta primers. Every cDNA molecule bore a tag from a template-switch adaptor containing 12 random nucleotides. MiXCR was run by TCRdb on the 5' RACE reads, yielding one entry per CDR3 protein. The repertoire holds 1.5 million to 2 million distinct CDR3 sequences, with 35% to 50% as singletons. Aged roughly 6 to 100, donors were systemically healthy Caucasians from Russia. As for this clonotype: Its matching antigen is unknown.

What was sequenced was blood. The chain joins TRBV28 to TRBJ1-5, with 10 bases matching TRBD1. The TCR comes from a human donor in good health. The CDR3 nucleotides read TGTGCCAGCAGTTCGACAGGGGGCTTTCAGCCCCAGCATTTT. Translation gives CASSSTGGFQPQHF.